Listed below are T cell receptor beta chains from one sample, sequenced in a study of blood T cell repertoires in COVID-19. Data came from immunoSEQ multiplex PCR; TCRdb stores just in-frame clones and leaves some out. The data contain over 100,000 clones, roughly 79% of them seen just once; the ten biggest clones take up roughly a tenth. Sample: peripheral blood. The receptors were sampled from a human donor in a cohort sampled during active COVID-19. Both conserved end residues are part of each CDR3.

TRBV10-1,TRBJ2-3,CASSAEGGPGDTQYF
TRBV19,TRBJ1-4,CASASLDQATNEKLFF
TRBV11-2,TRBJ2-7,CASSRDNSYEQYF
TRBV28,TRBJ1-3,CASSSGTFSGNTIYF
TRBV6-6,TRBJ1-5,CASSEPVSNQPQHF
TRBV15,TRBJ2-7,CATSRDVIYEQYF
TRBV6-6,TRBJ1-1,CASRHSHREGNTEAFF
TRBV7-2,TRBJ2-5,CASSLGAGTQETQYF
TRBV19,TRBJ2-7,CASSGDSYEQYF
TRBV7-8,TRBJ1-5,CASSPNYNQPQHF